This T cell receptor (beta chain) was sequenced in a study of shared clonotypes between healthy human individuals. Across the whole study: Each donor's CD4 naive and CD4 memory cells filled three plates apiece, CD8 naive two, and CD8 memory one. General study results and limits: Memory subsets generally showed smaller estimated richness than naive subsets did. In a handful of donors, around 5.5% of naive CD4 clonotypes appeared in common.

Turning to this clone: Its antigen is not identified.

The germline CDR1 and CDR2 sequences are MNHEY and SVGAGI. This CDR3 region has 14 residues. Libraries were prepared by immunoSEQ multiplex PCR; TCRdb keeps only in-frame clonotypes and omits some of them. The table shows about 2.4 million clones, with roughly 92% occurring only once. The investigators split CD4+ cells into a CD45RA+ naive subset and a CD45RA-negative memory subset. The V call is TRBV6-5, the J call TRBJ2-5, with TRBD1 as a possible D gene (6 bases). The DNA matches TRBJ2-7 better at its end, which makes the J call doubtful. Specimen: naive CD4+ T cells sorted from blood. Subset of the sample: CD45RA+ positively selected. The receptor comes from a man aged 18-30 years in good health. DNA of the CDR3: TGTGCCAGCAAAGTCTTACAGGGAGTTTACGAGCAGTACTTC. Protein: CASKVLQGVYEQYF.